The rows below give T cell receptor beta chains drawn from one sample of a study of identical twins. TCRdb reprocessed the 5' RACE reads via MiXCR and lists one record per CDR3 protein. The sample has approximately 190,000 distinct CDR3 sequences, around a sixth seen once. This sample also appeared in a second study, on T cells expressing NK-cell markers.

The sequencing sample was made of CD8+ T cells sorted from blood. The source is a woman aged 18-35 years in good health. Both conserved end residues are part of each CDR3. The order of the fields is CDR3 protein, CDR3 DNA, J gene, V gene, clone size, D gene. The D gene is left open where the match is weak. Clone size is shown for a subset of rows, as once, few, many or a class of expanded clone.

CDR3 protein: CSAQGTTYEQYF
CDR3 DNA: TGCAGTGCTCAGGGGACCACATACGAGCAGTACTTC
J gene: TRBJ2-7
V gene: TRBV20-1
clone size: -
D gene: -

CDR3 protein: CASSDVSSHEQFF
CDR3 DNA: TGTGCCAGCAGCGACGTCTCGTCCCATGAGCAGTTCTTC
J gene: TRBJ2-1
V gene: TRBV2
clone size: -
D gene: -

CDR3 protein: CASSLRLTTYEQYF
CDR3 DNA: TGTGCCAGCAGCTTGAGACTGACAACCTACGAGCAGTACTTC
J gene: TRBJ2-7
V gene: TRBV7-2
clone size: -
D gene: -

CDR3 protein: CASSFGSSYNEQFF
CDR3 DNA: TGTGCCAGCAGCTTTGGGAGCTCCTACAATGAGCAGTTCTTC
J gene: TRBJ2-1
V gene: TRBV5-6
clone size: many
D gene: -

CDR3 protein: CASSYGRGYEQYF
CDR3 DNA: TGTGCCAGCAGTTACGGAAGGGGATACGAGCAGTACTTC
J gene: TRBJ2-7
V gene: TRBV6-2/TRBV6-3
clone size: -
D gene: -

CDR3 protein: CSARWDSTSNTQYF
CDR3 DNA: TGCAGTGCCCGGTGGGACAGTACAAGTAATACGCAGTATTTT
J gene: TRBJ2-3
V gene: TRBV20-1
clone size: few
D gene: TRBD1

CDR3 protein: CASSVGAGLTGNEQFF
CDR3 DNA: TGTGCCAGCAGCGTAGGCGCGGGCTTAACCGGGAATGAGCAGTTCTTC
J gene: TRBJ2-1
V gene: TRBV9
clone size: few
D gene: -

CDR3 protein: CASSRLTGDYGYTF
CDR3 DNA: TGTGCCAGTAGTAGATTGACAGGAGATTATGGCTACACCTTC
J gene: TRBJ1-2
V gene: TRBV19
clone size: -
D gene: -

CDR3 protein: CASNTRGTLNGYTF
CDR3 DNA: TGTGCCAGCAACACAAGGGGGACGCTCAATGGCTACACCTTC
J gene: TRBJ1-2
V gene: TRBV12-3/TRBV12-4
clone size: few
D gene: -

CDR3 protein: CASRTGTYNSPLHF
CDR3 DNA: TGTGCCAGCAGGACCGGGACCTATAATTCACCCCTCCACTTT
J gene: TRBJ1-6
V gene: TRBV12-3/TRBV12-4
clone size: -
D gene: -

CDR3 protein: CASSIWGAIPEAFF
CDR3 DNA: TGTGCCAGCAGTATATGGGGGGCGATCCCTGAAGCTTTCTTT
J gene: TRBJ1-1
V gene: TRBV5-5
clone size: -
D gene: -

CDR3 protein: CSARDRKNYGYTF
CDR3 DNA: TGCAGTGCTAGAGATCGTAAGAACTATGGCTACACCTTC
J gene: TRBJ1-2
V gene: TRBV20-1
clone size: -
D gene: -

CDR3 protein: CASSSRLLGYEQYF
CDR3 DNA: TGTGCCAGCAGCTCGCGACTTCTAGGCTACGAGCAGTACTTC
J gene: TRBJ2-7
V gene: TRBV11-2
clone size: many
D gene: -

CDR3 protein: CASSPEQGVRETQYF
CDR3 DNA: TGTGCCAGCAGTCCCGAACAGGGGGTTAGAGAGACCCAGTACTTC
J gene: TRBJ2-5
V gene: TRBV7-8
clone size: few
D gene: TRBD1

CDR3 protein: CASSLGGTYQPQHF
CDR3 DNA: TGTGCCAGCAGCCTGGGAGGGACTTATCAGCCCCAGCATTTT
J gene: TRBJ1-5
V gene: TRBV12-3/TRBV12-4
clone size: many
D gene: -

CDR3 protein: CASSLIAGTGTTGELFF
CDR3 DNA: TGTGCCAGCAGTTTAATCGCCGGGACAGGGACCACCGGGGAGCTGTTTTTT
J gene: TRBJ2-2
V gene: TRBV27
clone size: -
D gene: TRBD1

CDR3 protein: CASSYNSGTGRYNEQFF
CDR3 DNA: TGTGCCAGCAGTTACAACTCCGGGACAGGGAGATACAATGAGCAGTTCTTC
J gene: TRBJ2-1
V gene: TRBV6-2/TRBV6-3
clone size: few
D gene: TRBD1

CDR3 protein: CASSQGLAGRYNEQFF
CDR3 DNA: TGTGCCAGCAGCCAAGGACTAGCGGGGCGATACAATGAGCAGTTCTTC
J gene: TRBJ2-1
V gene: TRBV4-2
clone size: -
D gene: TRBD2

CDR3 protein: CASSFTGESTDTQYF
CDR3 DNA: TGTGCCAGCAGTTTCACGGGAGAAAGCACAGATACGCAGTATTTT
J gene: TRBJ2-3
V gene: TRBV6-5
clone size: few
D gene: -

CDR3 protein: CATTSSDTQYF
CDR3 DNA: TGTGCCACCACATCTTCCGATACGCAGTATTTT
J gene: TRBJ2-3
V gene: TRBV10-3
clone size: -
D gene: -

CDR3 protein: CASGLRLYEQYF
CDR3 DNA: TGTGCTAGTGGTTTACGCCTCTACGAGCAGTACTTC
J gene: TRBJ2-7
V gene: TRBV12-5
clone size: -
D gene: -

CDR3 protein: CASSQDTSGGYNEQFF
CDR3 DNA: TGCGCCAGCAGCCAAGATACCAGCGGAGGTTACAATGAGCAGTTCTTC
J gene: TRBJ2-1
V gene: TRBV4-3
clone size: many
D gene: -

CDR3 protein: CASSLRDTYEQYF
CDR3 DNA: TGCGCCAGCAGCTTACGGGACACCTACGAGCAGTACTTC
J gene: TRBJ2-7
V gene: TRBV5-1
clone size: -
D gene: -

CDR3 protein: CASSFSVSSTDTQYF
CDR3 DNA: TGTGCCAGCAGCTTCAGTGTCTCTAGCACAGATACGCAGTATTTT
J gene: TRBJ2-3
V gene: TRBV11-2
clone size: few
D gene: -

CDR3 protein: CASSSRGLAGSPNEQFF
CDR3 DNA: TGCGCCAGCAGCAGCAGAGGACTAGCGGGATCCCCCAATGAGCAGTTCTTC
J gene: TRBJ2-1
V gene: TRBV5-1
clone size: few
D gene: TRBD2

CDR3 protein: CASCGTDDYEQYF
CDR3 DNA: TGTGCCAGCTGTGGGACAGATGACTACGAGCAGTACTTC
J gene: TRBJ2-7
V gene: TRBV2
clone size: many
D gene: TRBD1

CDR3 protein: CASSFPETGELFF
CDR3 DNA: TGTGCCAGCAGCTTTCCAGAGACCGGGGAGCTGTTTTTT
J gene: TRBJ2-2
V gene: TRBV5-4
clone size: -
D gene: -

CDR3 protein: CASHTGGKHEQFF
CDR3 DNA: TGTGCTAGTCATACAGGGGGCAAGCATGAGCAGTTCTTC
J gene: TRBJ2-1
V gene: TRBV12-5
clone size: few
D gene: TRBD1

CDR3 protein: CASSSPHSSGNYNEQFF
CDR3 DNA: TGTGCCAGCAGCTCCCCCCACTCGAGCGGGAACTACAATGAGCAGTTCTTC
J gene: TRBJ2-1
V gene: TRBV7-9
clone size: -
D gene: TRBD2

CDR3 protein: CAGSSLGRSSGANVLTF
CDR3 DNA: TGTGCCGGCAGCTCCTTAGGGAGAAGCTCTGGGGCCAACGTCCTGACTTTC
J gene: TRBJ2-6
V gene: TRBV5-5
clone size: few
D gene: -

CDR3 protein: CASSPNRGTEAFF
CDR3 DNA: TGTGCCAGCAGTCCTAACAGGGGTACTGAAGCTTTCTTT
J gene: TRBJ1-1
V gene: TRBV12-3/TRBV12-4
clone size: -
D gene: TRBD1

CDR3 protein: CASSPPSVGQISYEQYF
CDR3 DNA: TGTGCCAGCTCACCCCCCTCGGTAGGGCAAATTTCCTACGAGCAGTACTTC
J gene: TRBJ2-7
V gene: TRBV18
clone size: few
D gene: -

CDR3 protein: CSARIAIDTQYF
CDR3 DNA: TGCAGTGCTAGGATTGCAATAGATACGCAGTATTTT
J gene: TRBJ2-3
V gene: TRBV20-1
clone size: few
D gene: -

CDR3 protein: CASSASYEQYF
CDR3 DNA: TGTGCCAGCAGTGCGAGCTACGAGCAGTACTTC
J gene: TRBJ2-7
V gene: TRBV6-2/TRBV6-3
clone size: many
D gene: -

CDR3 protein: CASSVAGDSYYEQYF
CDR3 DNA: TGTGCCAGCAGCGTAGCTGGGGACAGCTACTACGAGCAGTACTTC
J gene: TRBJ2-7
V gene: TRBV9
clone size: many
D gene: TRBD1

CDR3 protein: CASRGGWGMNTEAFF
CDR3 DNA: TGTGCCAGCAGGGGGGGGTGGGGTATGAACACTGAAGCTTTCTTT
J gene: TRBJ1-1
V gene: TRBV12-3/TRBV12-4
clone size: few
D gene: -

CDR3 protein: CASSKDGLAEVYNEQFF
CDR3 DNA: TGTGCCAGTAGTAAGGATGGGCTAGCGGAGGTCTACAATGAGCAGTTCTTC
J gene: TRBJ2-1
V gene: TRBV19
clone size: -
D gene: TRBD2

CDR3 protein: CASSQLIQGNTEAFF
CDR3 DNA: TGTGCCAGCAGCCAACTGATACAGGGGAACACTGAAGCTTTCTTT
J gene: TRBJ1-1
V gene: TRBV3-1
clone size: -
D gene: -

CDR3 protein: CSAPGGGTHGYTF
CDR3 DNA: TGCAGTGCTCCCGGGGGGGGGACCCATGGCTACACCTTC
J gene: TRBJ1-2
V gene: TRBV20-1
clone size: -
D gene: -

CDR3 protein: CASSLEGGRSWGEQFF
CDR3 DNA: TGTGCCAGCAGCTTGGAAGGGGGCCGCTCATGGGGTGAGCAGTTCTTC
J gene: TRBJ2-1
V gene: TRBV5-5
clone size: few
D gene: TRBD1